The 23 T cell receptor beta chains reported below all come from one sample, sequenced in a study of shared clonotypes between healthy human individuals (dated by TCRdb to 2020 to 2021). Library preparation was by the immunoSEQ multiplex PCR assay. Imported from immuneACCESS, the table was reduced by TCRdb to in-frame sequences with V and J called. These copies leave out some clones; in studies compared against another copy, an unresolved V gene accounts for under half, and the cause of the remainder is not known. This sample has some 1,600,000 clones in its table, and 98% of those were observed once. In total, the top ten clones hold 0.4% to 0.55% of the sample. The specimen was naive CD4+ T cells sorted from blood. What the cell subset or site label conveys for this sample: CD45RA+ positively selected. The receptors were gathered from a man under 40 in good health.

This chain connects TRBV15 to TRBJ2-5, with TRBD2 matching 9 bases. The CDR3 runs to 18 residues. Trimming at V came to 1 base and at J to 0 bases, leaving 9 bases not matched to a gene. From germline, CDR1 is LNHNV and CDR2 YYDKDF (reference sequence). CDR3 coding DNA: TGTGCCACCAGCAGAGTTCGACTAGCGGACTCGTACCAAGAGACCCAGTACTTC. This codes for CATSRVRLADSYQETQYF.

The rearrangement links TRBV7-6 to TRBJ2-2, with 11 bases that match TRBD2. After removal of 0 bases from V and 7 bases from J, the junction contained 13 bases not matched to a gene. CDR1 is SGHVS and CDR2 is FNYEAQ in the germline V gene. This CDR3 spans 19 amino acids. The CDR3 sequence is CASSLARLAGFKLGGELFF. The CDR3, as DNA: TGTGCCAGCAGCTTAGCGAGACTAGCGGGATTTAAACTTGGCGGGGAGCTGTTTTTT.

The chain couples TRBV7-2 to TRBJ1-2; D may be TRBD1 (6 bases). The V end was cut by 1 base, the J end by 6 bases, with 15 bases between. Germline values: CDR1 SGHTA, CDR2 FQGNSA. The length of the CDR3 is 15 residues. The CDR3 coding sequence is TGTGCCAGCAGCTTAGATTTCAGGGGCGTCGATGGCTACACCTTC. Encoded protein: CASSLDFRGVDGYTF.

This clone has only one observation. CDR3 sequence: CASSSVNTEAFF. DNA for the CDR3: TGTGCCAGCTCATCTGTGAACACTGAAGCTTTCTTT. This chain links TRBV18 with TRBJ1-1, with unresolved D. This CDR3 has 12 amino acids. The V gene lost 5 bases and the J gene lost 0 bases, with 4 bases spanning the gap. The V gene's germline CDR1 is KGHSH and CDR2 LQKENI.

As for this clone: This specimen includes other DNA sequences encoding the same CDR3. The rearrangement links TRBV29-1 to TRBJ2-5; D is uncertain. Trimming left V 4 bases short and J 2 bases short, with 11 bases between. CDR1 and CDR2 from the germline V gene are SQVTM and ANQGSEA. The CDR3 is 13 residues long. Here the CDR3 DNA reads TGCAGCGTTGGAAGGGATCGACAAGAGACCCAGTACTTC. Translated: CSVGRDRQETQYF.

The chain employs TRBV30 and TRBJ1-2, with unresolved D. The germline CDR1 and CDR2 sequences are GTSNPN and SVGIG (reference sequence). The CDR3 runs to 12 residues. V lost 0 bases and J lost 4, with 6 bases in between. The DNA for the CDR3 is TGTGCCTGGAGTGTAGGAGGCTATGGCTACACCTTC. Translating it yields CAWSVGGYGYTF.

The chain links TRBV4-2 to TRBJ2-5, with TRBD2 matching 11 bases. V shed 4 bases, J shed 1 base, and the junction held 2 bases outside the gene matches. The CDR3 sequence is 15 residues long. Germline CDR1 LGHNA, CDR2 YNFKEQ. CDR3 coding DNA: TGTGCCAGCAGCCTCCTAGCGGGAGGCCAAGAGACCCAGTACTTC. This codes for CASSLLAGGQETQYF.

The J gene is TRBJ2-2, the V gene TRBV5-5, with D perhaps matching TRBD1 (5 bases). Germline lookup yields CDR1 SGHKS and CDR2 YYEKEE (reference sequence). V was cut by 6 bases and J by 8 bases, with 23 bases left in between. There are 16 residues in the CDR3. CDR3 sequence reads: CASTPQGRISAGELFF. CDR3 DNA: TGTGCCAGCACCCCGCAGGGTAGGATTAGTGCTGGGGAGCTGTTTTTT.

V gene TRBV9 combines with J gene TRBJ2-1, with 9 bases lining up with TRBD2. The germline CDR1 and CDR2 sequences are SGDLS and YYNGEE. V trimming: 2 bases; J trimming: 6 bases; junction bases outside the gene matches: 6. This CDR3 comprises 15 residues. CDR3 sequence reads: CASSVLAGEANEQFF. DNA for the CDR3: TGTGCCAGCAGCGTCTTAGCGGGAGAGGCCAATGAGCAGTTCTTC.

J is TRBJ2-1 and V is TRBV5-5; D is uncertain. Germline assignment: CDR1 SGHKS and CDR2 YYEKEE (reference sequence). This CDR3 spans 18 amino acids. The ends were cut back, 5 bases at V and 4 bases at J, with 25 bases in the middle. CDR3 in amino acids: CASSSNNGPGLTYNEQFF. DNA for the CDR3: TGTGCCAGCAGTTCAAACAATGGGCCCGGTCTCACATACAATGAGCAGTTCTTC.

The V and J genes are TRBV5-4 and TRBJ2-7; D tentatively reads TRBD1 or TRBD2 (5 bases each). V was clipped by 3 bases and J by 4 bases, with 20 bases between them. Germline V lookup: CDR1 SGHNT, CDR2 YYREEE (reference sequence). The CDR3 is 16 residues long. Here the CDR3 reads CASSSLPGTGVYEQYF. Written as DNA, the CDR3 is TGTGCCAGCAGCTCACTTCCGGGGACCGGGGTGTACGAGCAGTACTTC.

The CDR3 loop is CASSPKGGTGGGGYTF. The CDR3 DNA is TGTGCCAGCTCACCAAAAGGGGGTACAGGGGGCGGCGGCTACACCTTC. V and J are TRBV18 and TRBJ1-2; 9 bases line up with TRBD1. Per the germline V gene, CDR1 is KGHSH and CDR2 is LQKENI. V shed 2 bases, J shed 8 bases, and the junction held 12 bases outside the gene matches. The CDR3 has 16 residues.

The V and J genes are TRBV6-5 and TRBJ2-1, with 7 bases aligning to TRBD2. CDR1 is MNHEY, CDR2 SVGAGI, per germline. The CDR3 totals 16 residues. The ends lost 1 base at V and 0 bases at J; junction bases unmatched: 3. CDR3 coding DNA: TGTGCCAGCAGTTACTTGCGGGGGAGCTCCTACAATGAGCAGTTCTTC. Amino acids: CASSYLRGSSYNEQFF.

The chain carries TRBV5-4 and TRBJ2-3; D is unresolved. The V end lost 4 bases, the J end lost 5 bases, and 11 bases lay between the germline ends. The CDR3 runs to 13 residues. CDR1 and CDR2 from the germline V gene are SGHNT and YYREEE (reference sequence). CDR3 residues: CASSAVTQDTQYF. The CDR3 coding sequence is TGTGCCAGCAGCGCAGTCACCCAAGATACGCAGTATTTT.

This rearrangement joins TRBV4-1 to TRBJ2-5, with TRBD2 matching 8 bases. V was pared by 4 bases and J by 0 bases, with 7 bases of the junction left unmatched. The CDR3 totals 16 residues. Germline V gene data show CDR1 as MGHRA and CDR2 as YSYEKL. DNA for the CDR3: TGCGCCAGCAGCCGGAACGCGGGAGGTAACCAAGAGACCCAGTACTTC. This translates into CASSRNAGGNQETQYF.

The chain carries TRBV18 and TRBJ1-1; tentative D call: TRBD1 (6 bases). The V end lost 1 base, the J end lost 2 bases, and 11 bases lay between the germline ends. The germline CDR1 and CDR2 sequences are KGHSH and LQKENI. The CDR3 has 15 amino acids. The CDR3 protein is CASSPLGAPNTEAFF. The DNA for the CDR3 is TGTGCCAGCTCACCACTGGGGGCCCCCAACACTGAAGCTTTCTTT.

V usage is TRBV20-1 and J usage is TRBJ2-1, with no clear D. There are 11 residues in the CDR3. The germline CDR1 and CDR2 sequences are DFQATT and SNEGSKA (reference sequence). With 3 bases removed from V and 8 bases from J, the gap between germline ends came to 8 bases. The CDR3 coding sequence is TGCAGTGCTAGCACAGTGGATGAGCAGTTCTTC. It is translated as CSASTVDEQFF.

The J gene is TRBJ2-6, the V gene TRBV7-9; D not certain. The ends were cut back, 3 bases at V and 1 base at J, with 7 bases in the middle. This CDR3 contains 15 residues. Germline CDR1 and CDR2: SEHNR and FQNEAQ (reference sequence). The CDR3 reads CASSFTRSGANVLTF. As DNA, the CDR3 is TGTGCCAGCAGCTTCACAAGATCTGGGGCCAACGTCCTGACTTTC.

The V and J genes are TRBV25-1 and TRBJ2-1; D ambiguous. CDR3 length: 14 amino acids. Trimming took 0 bases from V and 7 from J, leaving 10 bases between them. Germline V gene lookup returns CDR1 MGHDK and CDR2 SYGVNS. CDR3 in amino acids: CASSEYKGINEQFF. DNA of the CDR3: TGTGCCAGCAGTGAATATAAAGGGATAAATGAGCAGTTCTTC.

The chain employs TRBV6-5 and TRBJ1-2; D uncertain. The CDR3 length is 15 residues. With 0 bases removed from V and 5 bases from J, the gap between germline ends came to 13 bases. The germline V gene encodes CDR1 MNHEY and CDR2 SVGAGI. CDR3 protein: CASSYSGKVGYGYTF. In DNA form, the CDR3 reads TGTGCCAGCAGTTACTCGGGCAAAGTAGGGTATGGCTACACCTTC.

CDR3 nucleotides: TGCAGCGTTGTAAGTCAGGGGGCGCTTAATGAGCAGTTCTTC. This sequence encodes CSVVSQGALNEQFF. The chain joins TRBV29-1 to TRBJ2-1, with TRBD1 matching 8 bases. Germline CDR1 SQVTM, CDR2 ANQGSEA. With V trimmed by 4 bases and J by 7 bases, 9 bases remained unmatched. The CDR3 is made up of 14 amino acids.

This chain joins TRBV5-1 and TRBJ2-1; the match to TRBD2 covers 9 bases. Germline CDR1 is SGHRS and CDR2 is YFSETQ. Losses at the gene ends were 4 bases for V and 5 bases for J; bases not matched to a gene: 7. The CDR3 has 15 residues. CDR3: CASSMLAGKNNEQFF. In DNA, the CDR3 is TGCGCCAGCAGCATGCTAGCGGGAAAAAACAATGAGCAGTTCTTC.

V usage is TRBV7-9 and J usage is TRBJ1-5; maybe TRBD1 (6 bases). Trimming shortened V by 1 base and J by 7 bases, and 14 bases separated the two germline ends. Germline lookup yields CDR1 SEHNR and CDR2 FQNEAQ (reference sequence). This CDR3 region has 15 residues. CDR3 DNA: TGTGCCAGCAGCTTAGAATCAGGGGACGGCCAGCCCCAGCATTTT. Translation: CASSLESGDGQPQHF.